The rows below give T cell receptor beta chains drawn from one sample of a study of blood T cell repertoires in COVID-19. Using immunoSEQ multiplex PCR, the repertoire was profiled, and TCRdb retains in-frame clones only, with some absent. The sample lists about 24,000 clones, about nine tenths occurring once. The specimen sequenced was peripheral blood. The receptors originated from a human donor with active COVID-19. The donor label of this sample is uncertain. Each CDR3 is given with its conserved first and last residue. D genes are given only for firm matches. The listing skips clone size in some rows; elsewhere it reads once, few, many or a size class.

clone_size	d_call	v_call	j_call	cdr3_nt	cdr3_aa
NA	TRBD1	TRBV18	TRBJ1-1	TGTGCCAGCTCACTGCGCCAGGGGGCCGGGACTGAAGCTTTCTTT	CASSLRQGAGTEAFF
once	TRBD2	TRBV19	TRBJ2-5	TGTGCCAGTAGGCAAGCGGGGGAGACCCAGTACTTC	CASRQAGETQYF
NA	TRBD2	TRBV5-1	TRBJ2-3	TGCGCCAGCAGCCCGAGCGGGAGAGGGGATACGCAGTATTTT	CASSPSGRGDTQYF
once	NA	TRBV5-1	TRBJ2-1	TGCGCCAGCAGCTTGACCGGGATTCTCATTGGCGGTGAGCAGTTCTTC	CASSLTGILIGGEQFF
NA	NA	TRBV5-1	TRBJ2-5	TGCGCCAGCAGCTTGGTTCGGGGAGAGACCCAGTACTTC	CASSLVRGETQYF
NA	NA	TRBV19	TRBJ1-2	TGTGCCAGTTTGTCAGGGTCTAACTATGGCTACACCTTC	CASLSGSNYGYTF
NA	NA	TRBV5-5	TRBJ1-1	TGTGCCAGCAGCTTGGTACCAGGGGATATCGGCACTGAAGCTTTCTTT	CASSLVPGDIGTEAFF
NA	TRBD2	TRBV5-6	TRBJ2-3	TGTGCCAGCAGTTCACGACTAGCGGGAGTTGGAGATACGCAGTATTTT	CASSSRLAGVGDTQYF
NA	NA	TRBV2	TRBJ1-6	TGTGCCAGCAGAGAACTTAGCTCCTATAATTCACCCCTCCACTTT	CASRELSSYNSPLHF
NA	NA	TRBV12-3/TRBV12-4	TRBJ2-7	TGTGCCAGCAGTTTAAGGGGCTACGAGCAGTACTTC	CASSLRGYEQYF
NA	NA	TRBV23-1	TRBJ2-1	TGCGCCAGCAGTCAAATCGCCTGGGGCTGGAAGGACAATGAGCAGTTCTTC	CASSQIAWGWKDNEQFF
NA	NA	TRBV7-2	TRBJ2-7	TGTGCCAGCAGCTTAGAAGCCTCGCCTGTCTACGAGCAGTACTTC	CASSLEASPVYEQYF
once	NA	TRBV29-1	TRBJ1-5	TGCAGCGTTGAAGGGCTCTTTTGGCAGGGTTATGAACAGCCCCAGCATTTT	CSVEGLFWQGYEQPQHF
medium-sized	NA	TRBV12-5	TRBJ2-3	TGTGCTAGTGGGCCTACTATACGAACGGATACGCAGTATTTT	CASGPTIRTDTQYF
NA	NA	TRBV11-3	TRBJ2-1	TGTGCCAGCAGCTTATTGGCAGAGCAGTTCTTC	CASSLLAEQFF
NA	NA	TRBV9	TRBJ1-3	TGTGCCAGCAGCGTAGCCCCAGGGAGGGGAAACACCATATATTTT	CASSVAPGRGNTIYF
NA	TRBD2	TRBV5-1	TRBJ2-1	TGCGCCAGCATAGGGACTAGCGGGGGAGCAAGAGGTAATGAGCAGTTCTTC	CASIGTSGGARGNEQFF
NA	NA	TRBV3-1/TRBV3-2	TRBJ2-7	TGTGCCAGCAGTCAAGTAACAGGCGAGCAGTACTTC	CASSQVTGEQYF
NA	NA	TRBV28	TRBJ1-5	TGTGCCAGCGCGACAGTTAGCAATCAGCCCCAGCATTTT	CASATVSNQPQHF
NA	TRBD1	TRBV9	TRBJ1-4	TGTGCCAGCAGCCGGGGACAGGGGGCTTTAAGCGATGAAAAACTGTTTTTT	CASSRGQGALSDEKLFF